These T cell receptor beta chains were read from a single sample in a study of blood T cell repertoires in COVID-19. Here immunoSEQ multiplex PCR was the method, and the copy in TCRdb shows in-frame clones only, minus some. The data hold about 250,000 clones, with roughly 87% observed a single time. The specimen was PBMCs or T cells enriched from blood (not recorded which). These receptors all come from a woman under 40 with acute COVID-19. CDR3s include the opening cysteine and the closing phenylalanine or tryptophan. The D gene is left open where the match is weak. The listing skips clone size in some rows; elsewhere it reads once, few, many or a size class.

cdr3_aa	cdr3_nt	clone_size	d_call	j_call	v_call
CASSFGGGPRETQYF	TGCGCCAGCAGCTTTGGCGGGGGGCCCCGGGAGACCCAGTACTTC	NA	TRBD2	TRBJ2-5	TRBV5-1
CASSQDFPANYGYTF	TGTGCCAGCAGCCAAGATTTTCCGGCTAACTATGGCTACACCTTC	NA	NA	TRBJ1-2	TRBV3-1/TRBV3-2
CASSLGTSGNQFF	TGTGCCAGTAGTTTAGGGACTAGCGGGAACCAGTTCTTC	once	TRBD2	TRBJ2-1	TRBV19
CSASPSGGYPNEQFF	TGCAGTGCTAGTCCCAGCGGGGGGTATCCCAATGAGCAGTTCTTC	few	TRBD2	TRBJ2-1	TRBV20-1
CASSLGAGHSNQPQHF	TGTGCCAGCAGTTTAGGGGCAGGGCACAGCAATCAGCCCCAGCATTTT	NA	NA	TRBJ1-5	TRBV28
CASKFGGTDTQYF	TGTGCCAGCAAGTTCGGGGGCACAGATACGCAGTATTTT	NA	NA	TRBJ2-3	TRBV2
CASSQRQDTATNEKLFF	TGCGCCAGCAGCCAAAGACAGGATACCGCAACTAATGAAAAACTGTTTTTT	once	NA	TRBJ1-4	TRBV4-1
CASKGRGSYNEQFF	TGTGCCAGCAAGGGCAGGGGTTCCTACAATGAGCAGTTCTTC	NA	NA	TRBJ2-1	TRBV2
CASSFLAGGPLAGELFF	TGTGCCAGCAGTTTTTTAGCGGGGGGGCCGTTGGCCGGGGAGCTGTTTTTT	few	TRBD2	TRBJ2-2	TRBV27
CASSPGSQVVNQPQHF	TGTGCCAGCTCACCAGGATCCCAGGTTGTAAATCAGCCCCAGCATTTT	NA	NA	TRBJ1-5	TRBV18
CASSLFVRETGAEKLFF	TGCGCCAGCAGTCTGTTCGTGAGGGAGACAGGGGCTGAAAAACTGTTTTTT	NA	TRBD1	TRBJ1-4	TRBV5-1
CASSVPRAADTEAFF	TGTGCCAGCAGTGTGCCCAGGGCCGCCGACACTGAAGCTTTCTTT	NA	NA	TRBJ1-1	TRBV6-6
CASSLQDQPQHF	TGTGCCAGCAGTCTACAGGATCAGCCCCAGCATTTT	NA	NA	TRBJ1-5	TRBV12-3/TRBV12-4
CASSDSGPGSGNTIYF	TGTGCCAGCAGTGACAGCGGGCCCGGCTCTGGAAACACCATATATTTT	NA	NA	TRBJ1-3	TRBV2
CASSSGGSKDTEAFF	TGTGCCAGCAGCTCCGGGGGGAGCAAGGACACTGAAGCTTTCTTT	NA	NA	TRBJ1-1	TRBV5-4
CASSLGAGGSGANVLTF	TGCGCCAGCAGCTTGGGGGCAGGGGGCTCTGGGGCCAACGTCCTGACTTTC	few	TRBD1	TRBJ2-6	TRBV5-1
CASSYPGQAKPYF	TGTGCCAGCAGTTACCCAGGACAGGCGAAGCCGTACTTC	NA	TRBD1	TRBJ2-7	TRBV6-5
CASSWVGRRGLAGAHTDTQYF	TGTGCCAGCAGCTGGGTGGGACGGCGGGGACTAGCGGGAGCACACACAGATACGCAGTATTTT	NA	TRBD2	TRBJ2-3	TRBV28
CASSQTPGHRSGANVLTF	TGCGCCAGCAGCCAGACTCCCGGACATCGCTCTGGGGCCAACGTCCTGACTTTC	NA	NA	TRBJ2-6	TRBV4-3
CAWKAGRTNTEAFF	TGTGCCTGGAAGGCAGGGAGGACGAACACTGAAGCTTTCTTT	NA	NA	TRBJ1-1	TRBV30
CASSYRGQNIQYF	TGCGCCAGCAGCTACAGGGGGCAAAACATTCAGTACTTC	NA	TRBD1	TRBJ2-4	TRBV5-1
CASGPQSQQGRTGELFF	TGTGCTAGTGGTCCTCAATCTCAACAGGGAAGGACCGGGGAGCTGTTTTTT	once	NA	TRBJ2-2	TRBV12-5
CASTKQIRNTEAFF	TGTGCCAGCACAAAACAGATAAGGAACACTGAAGCTTTCTTT	NA	NA	TRBJ1-1	TRBV6-5
CASSPRTRSYNSPLHF	TGTGCCAGCAGTCCGAGGACACGCTCCTATAATTCACCCCTCCACTTT	NA	NA	TRBJ1-6	TRBV28
CASSKGTGTGMYGYTF	TGTGCCAGCAGCAAAGGAACCGGGACAGGGATGTATGGCTACACCTTC	NA	TRBD1	TRBJ1-2	TRBV7-8
CASSPNRNPNQPQHF	TGTGCCAGCTCACCAAACAGAAACCCAAATCAGCCCCAGCATTTT	once	NA	TRBJ1-5	TRBV18
CASSLGGGDRGDEQYF	TGTGCCAGCAGCTTAGGGGGAGGGGACAGGGGAGACGAGCAGTACTTC	NA	TRBD1	TRBJ2-7	TRBV7-8
CASSPRGGSGANVLTF	TGTGCCAGCTCCCCTCGCGGGGGATCTGGGGCCAACGTCCTGACTTTC	NA	TRBD2	TRBJ2-6	TRBV18
CASSLWGHYGYTF	TGTGCCAGCAGCTTGTGGGGCCACTATGGCTACACCTTC	NA	NA	TRBJ1-2	TRBV5-8
CASSQQGEETQYF	TGTGCCAGCAGTCAACAGGGAGAAGAGACCCAGTACTTC	NA	NA	TRBJ2-5	TRBV2
CATSSRDSQDGEQFF	TGTGCCACCAGCAGCCGGGACTCACAAGACGGTGAGCAGTTCTTC	NA	NA	TRBJ2-1	TRBV15
CASSESGRWDFF	TGCGCCAGCAGTGAAAGCGGGAGGTGGGATTTCTTC	NA	TRBD2	TRBJ2-1	TRBV10-1
CASTAGGGADTQYF	TGCGCCAGCACCGCGGGAGGGGGCGCAGATACGCAGTATTTT	NA	TRBD2	TRBJ2-3	TRBV5-1
CASSTGLSTEAFF	TGTGCCAGCAGCACGGGTCTCTCCACTGAAGCTTTCTTT	NA	NA	TRBJ1-1	TRBV6-5
CSVASRQVRNEQYF	TGCAGCGTTGCATCGCGACAGGTTAGGAACGAGCAGTACTTC	NA	NA	TRBJ2-7	TRBV29-1
CASSPRGQRNYGYTF	TGTGCCAGCAGCCCGAGGGGACAGAGAAACTATGGCTACACCTTC	NA	TRBD1	TRBJ1-2	TRBV3-1/TRBV3-2
CASSVEQGYDTEAFF	TGTGCCAGCAGTGTGGAACAGGGGTACGACACTGAAGCTTTCTTT	NA	TRBD1	TRBJ1-1	TRBV2
CASSKGGTGNTIYF	TGTGCCAGCAGCAAGGGGGGGACTGGAAACACCATATATTTT	NA	NA	TRBJ1-3	TRBV2
CASRPPSGRPSTDTQYF	TGTGCCAGCCGCCCCCCTAGCGGGAGGCCAAGCACAGATACGCAGTATTTT	NA	TRBD2	TRBJ2-3	TRBV27
CASSVTGYPYEQYF	TGTGCCAGCAGCGTCACAGGGTACCCCTACGAGCAGTACTTC	NA	NA	TRBJ2-7	TRBV5-8
CASSERGAGELFF	TGTGCCAGCAGTGAGCGGGGGGCCGGGGAGCTGTTTTTT	few	TRBD2	TRBJ2-2	TRBV25-1
CASSLVPDNQHFYEQYF	TGTGCCAGCTCACTCGTGCCAGACAACCAGCATTTCTACGAGCAGTACTTC	NA	NA	TRBJ2-7	TRBV18